The TCR beta chain under discussion was sequenced for a study of blood T cell repertoires in COVID-19 (dated by TCRdb to the early 2020s). With respect to the entire study: The collaborator samples originated in the United States, Italy and Spain and spanned the acute and convalescent phases of COVID-19. The material from the prospective study consisted of cDNA or gDNA derived from T cells, B-cell-depleted T cells, or PBMCs. Deeply sampled blood TCRbeta repertoires from subjects exposed to, actively infected with, or recovered from COVID-19 were included in the dataset. The repertoires were released in a freely available public database meant as a resource for research on the immune response to SARS-CoV-2. The samples were drawn from the first 160 participants of the ongoing ImmuneRACE study and from 950 to 1,500 subjects provided by 6 global collaborators. The sample metadata nearly always contained a de-identified subject ID, COVID-19 status, age in years and sex. Where HLA class I and class II types were available, the types were taken from metadata supplied by the sample provider, not from assay-based typing. The research as a whole found: Clinical and demographic metadata were provided uncurated, with the amount varying by source and participant.

TCRbeta CDR3 regions were amplified from genomic DNA using the immunoSEQ Assay, a bias-controlled multiplex PCR. In the authors' own workflow: The number of nucleated cells in each sample was estimated from the amplification of reference gene primers within the assay. To quantify the absolute abundance of each unique TCRbeta CDR3 rearrangement, sequence reads were collapsed and filtered. For each sample, productive Simpson clonality was calculated by taking the square root of Simpson's diversity index across productive rearrangements. The table was pulled from immuneACCESS by TCRdb, which kept in-frame rearrangements only. Such tables lose some clones; where checked, under half of the loss comes from unresolved V genes, and the rest has no known cause. V, J and clone size were drawn from that table, and D and trimming were deduced from the DNA. For this sample the table gives about 240,000 clones, of which 75% to 85% were detected only once. Jointly, the top ten make up approximately 8% of the sample.

To note about this clone: There is no known antigen for this receptor. No base quality values were provided; no much bigger clone lies one nucleotide off.

In Seattle, one collaborating source enrolled patients while the infection was active and tracked those patients longitudinally over the course of disease. Each collaborating institution followed its own protocols to collect whole blood in K2EDTA tubes. For TCRbeta analysis, collaborators shipped samples as frozen whole blood, isolated PBMCs, or DNA extracted from either of those sample types. From its cysteine to its phenylalanine, the CDR3 spans 13 amino acids. Only CDR3 DNA remains: 39 bases, in frame from the first base. Trimming leaves V shorter by 2 bases and J shorter by 5 bases, with the junction holding 0 bases beyond the gene matches. CDR1 and CDR2, looked up from the germline V gene, are SQVTM and ANQGSEA.

This TCR was recovered from a woman older than 75 with COVID-19, enrolled during active disease. The source material was peripheral blood. The sequence links TRBV29-1 to TRBJ2-3, and 11 bases in between align with TRBD2. The CDR3 in this case is CSVELAGGDTQYF. The bases are TGCAGCGTTGAACTAGCGGGGGGAGATACGCAGTATTTT.